Listed below are T cell receptor beta chains from one sample, sequenced in a study of T cell repertoires in cytomegalovirus infection. TCRdb called the reads again in MiXCR, with one record for every CDR3 protein. The sample includes about 180,000 distinct CDR3 sequences, about a fifth of them seen just once. Antigens of these TCRs are unknown. The sequencing used CD8+ T cells from cultured PBMCs, collected from culture after CMV antigen stimulation. These TCRs come from a human donor in good health (CMV status not recorded). Some clones in this sample may be carry-over from other donors' samples. CDR3s include the opening cysteine and the closing phenylalanine or tryptophan. D genes are given only for firm matches. Expanded clones get a size class; other rows say once, few or many, or leave the size out.

abundance,v_gene,j_gene,d_gene,CDR3nt,CDR3aa
few,TRBV4-3,TRBJ1-6,.,TGCGCCAGCAGCCAAGACTACAGCTCCTATAATTCACCCCTCCACTTT,CASSQDYSSYNSPLHF
few,TRBV7-2,TRBJ2-3,.,TGTGCCAGCAGCTTAGGGCGGGGCACAGATACGCAGTATTTT,CASSLGRGTDTQYF
few,TRBV10-3,TRBJ2-3,.,TGTGCCATCAGTGAGACGGACACTTCCGACGGCGATACGCAGTATTTT,CAISETDTSDGDTQYF
.,TRBV7-2,TRBJ2-2,.,TGTGCCAGCAGCGGAGCGGGGAACACCGGGGAGCTGTTTTTT,CASSGAGNTGELFF
.,TRBV27,TRBJ2-3,TRBD2,TGTGCCAGCAGTTTTAACTCGCGGTCGGGACTAGCGGGGGGAGATACGCAGTATTTT,CASSFNSRSGLAGGDTQYF
few,TRBV19,TRBJ2-7,TRBD1,TGTGCCAGTGCAAGGACAGGGGGTCATCATAGCTCCTACGAGCAGTACTTC,CASARTGGHHSSYEQYF
.,TRBV6-2/TRBV6-3,TRBJ1-1,.,TGTGCCAGCAGTTACACCCACAGGCTCCACACTGAAGCTTTCTTT,CASSYTHRLHTEAFF
few,TRBV7-2,TRBJ2-1,TRBD2,TGTGCCAGCAGCTCAACAGCGGGGGGGCGCTACAATGAGCAGTTCTTC,CASSSTAGGRYNEQFF
few,TRBV4-1,TRBJ1-1,.,TGCGCCAGCAGCCGGAACTTGAACACTGAAGCTTTCTTT,CASSRNLNTEAFF
many,TRBV7-9,TRBJ1-3,.,TGTGCCAGCAGCTTCACAGGGAAGGGGGAAAACACCATATATTTT,CASSFTGKGENTIYF
.,TRBV12-3/TRBV12-4,TRBJ2-7,.,TGTGCCAGCAGTTTGAAGGGATTGGACGAGCAGTACTTC,CASSLKGLDEQYF
.,TRBV5-4,TRBJ2-7,.,TGTGCCAGCAGCTTTGGCGGGGTTAACGAGCAGTACTTC,CASSFGGVNEQYF
.,TRBV6-6,TRBJ2-4,TRBD1,TGTGCCAGCAGTTACCCGGGACAGCTAGCCAAAAACATTCAGTACTTC,CASSYPGQLAKNIQYF
.,TRBV7-2,TRBJ1-5,.,TGTGCCAGCAGCTTAGAAGGGACCGATCTCTGGAATCAGCCCCAGCATTTT,CASSLEGTDLWNQPQHF
.,TRBV5-6,TRBJ1-5,.,TGTGCCAGCAGCTTGGGCCAGATCAATCAGCCCCAGCATTTT,CASSLGQINQPQHF
few,TRBV7-2,TRBJ2-1,TRBD1,TGTGCCAGCAGATCAGGGGGCAGGGAATCCTACAATGAGCAGTTCTTC,CASRSGGRESYNEQFF
once,TRBV5-3,TRBJ2-3,.,TGTGCCAGCAGCTTGAGTACGGGGGGCACAGATACGCAGTATTTT,CASSLSTGGTDTQYF
few,TRBV7-2,TRBJ2-5,.,TGTGCCAGCCGTGAGTTAAAGAGGGACGTGGAGACCCAGTACTTC,CASRELKRDVETQYF
.,TRBV7-9,TRBJ1-3,.,TGTGCCAGTCCTGAACCAAGCTCTGGAAACACCATATATTTT,CASPEPSSGNTIYF
.,TRBV27,TRBJ2-3,TRBD2,TGTGCCAGCGGAACCGGGACTAGCGTCTCAGATACGCAGTATTTT,CASGTGTSVSDTQYF
.,TRBV6-1,TRBJ1-5,.,TGTGCCAGCAGTGCCCCGGACAGAGCAGATAGCAATCAGCCCCAGCATTTT,CASSAPDRADSNQPQHF
few,TRBV7-2,TRBJ1-2,TRBD1,TGTGCCAGCAGTTTACCGGGGTCAGGGGGAGCTAACTATGGCTACACCTTC,CASSLPGSGGANYGYTF
few,TRBV7-9,TRBJ2-1,.,TGTGCCAGCAGCACAAACAATGAGCAGTTCTTC,CASSTNNEQFF
.,TRBV28,TRBJ2-6,.,TGTGCCAGCAGTTTTCCTTCGACCAACGTCCTGACTTTC,CASSFPSTNVLTF
once,TRBV15,TRBJ1-5,TRBD1,TGTGCCACCAGCAGAGATGTTACCGGGACAGGGGCAACTCAGCCCCAGCATTTT,CATSRDVTGTGATQPQHF
few,TRBV7-9,TRBJ2-1,TRBD2,TGTGCCAGCAGCTTAGGAGCGGGGGGGCCCTACAATGAGCAGTTCTTC,CASSLGAGGPYNEQFF
.,TRBV7-2,TRBJ2-5,TRBD2,TGTGCCAGCCAACTAGCGGGGGGACAAGAGACCCAGTACTTC,CASQLAGGQETQYF
few,TRBV11-2,TRBJ2-5,.,TGTGCCAGCAGCTTAGCCCCCGGACGAGAGACCCAGTACTTC,CASSLAPGRETQYF
few,TRBV9,TRBJ2-5,.,TGTGCCAGCAGCGTAGCTGGGGGTCAAGAGACCCAGTACTTC,CASSVAGGQETQYF
few,TRBV12-3/TRBV12-4,TRBJ1-6,.,TGTGCCAGCAGTACTGCTGGGACGCAAATTTCCCTCCACTTT,CASSTAGTQISLHF
.,TRBV7-6,TRBJ2-7,.,TGTGCCAGCAGCTTAGCCCCAGGGATTCCCTACGAGCAGTACTTC,CASSLAPGIPYEQYF
few,TRBV7-9,TRBJ1-5,TRBD1,TGTGCCAGCAGCTCGGGACAGCAGCATAGCAATCAGCCCCAGCATTTT,CASSSGQQHSNQPQHF
.,TRBV20-1,TRBJ1-4,.,TGCAGTGCTAGAGATCGTGGGGCCGATGAAAAACTGTTTTTT,CSARDRGADEKLFF
.,TRBV7-2,TRBJ1-1,.,TGTGCCAGCTATCGGGCGGGCGAGAACACTGAAGCTTTCTTT,CASYRAGENTEAFF
few,TRBV7-2,TRBJ2-2,.,TGTGCCAGCAGAACACCTTACCACCCCGGGGAGCTGTTTTTT,CASRTPYHPGELFF
many,TRBV5-6,TRBJ1-1,.,TGTGCCAGCAGCTTGGGTTGGGAGCGTAACACTGAAGCTTTCTTT,CASSLGWERNTEAFF
.,TRBV4-3,TRBJ1-1,TRBD1,TGCGCCAGCAGCCAAGACGGGACAGAGCGAAACACTGAAGCTTTCTTT,CASSQDGTERNTEAFF
few,TRBV9,TRBJ2-7,.,TGTGCCAGCAGCGTAGGCCTTAGCTCCTACGAGCAGTACTTC,CASSVGLSSYEQYF
.,TRBV29-1,TRBJ2-1,.,TGCAGCGTTGAAGATCGAAGAGGGGGGGTCCTGAGCTCCTACAATGAGCAGTTCTTC,CSVEDRRGGVLSSYNEQFF
few,TRBV7-7,TRBJ1-5,TRBD1,TGTGCCAGCAGCTTCTTCCGGGACAGACAGAATCAGCCCCAGCATTTT,CASSFFRDRQNQPQHF
.,TRBV6-1,TRBJ1-1,.,TGTGCCAGCAGCAAGAGGGGGGCGCTTGAAGCTTTCTTT,CASSKRGALEAFF
.,TRBV7-3,TRBJ2-7,TRBD2,TGTGCCAGCAGCTTAACCTCCCTAGCGGGCGGCTACGAGCAGTACTTC,CASSLTSLAGGYEQYF
.,TRBV7-2,TRBJ2-7,.,TGTGCCAGCAGCTTAGGGGGGATTCGGGAGCAGTACTTC,CASSLGGIREQYF
many,TRBV27,TRBJ1-1,.,TGTGCCAGCAGTTTATGGAATGCAAGGGACACTGAAGCTTTCTTT,CASSLWNARDTEAFF
few,TRBV27,TRBJ2-4,TRBD1,TGTGCCAGCACGGGGACAGGGAAAAACATTCAGTACTTC,CASTGTGKNIQYF
few,TRBV19,TRBJ2-7,TRBD1,TGTGCCAGTAGTATGTGGGGACAGCATGAAAACGAGCAGTACTTC,CASSMWGQHENEQYF
few,TRBV4-1,TRBJ2-2,TRBD1,TGCGCCAGCAGCCAGCCAGGGGGCATGGCCGGGGAGCTGTTTTTT,CASSQPGGMAGELFF
.,TRBV4-1,TRBJ1-6,.,TGCGCCAGCGCGGGGCCCAGGAATTCACCCCTCCACTTT,CASAGPRNSPLHF
few,TRBV7-2,TRBJ2-7,TRBD1,TGTGCCAGCAGCTTAATACAGGGGGCCGGCGAGCAGTACTTC,CASSLIQGAGEQYF
few,TRBV7-3,TRBJ2-3,TRBD1,TGTGCCAGCAGCTTATTGAGACAGGGACGCGCAGATACGCAGTATTTT,CASSLLRQGRADTQYF
.,TRBV6-5,TRBJ2-1,TRBD2,TGTGCCAGCAGTGGCGGACTAGCGGGGGGGCATGAGCAGTTCTTC,CASSGGLAGGHEQFF
.,TRBV10-2,TRBJ2-7,.,TGCGCCAGCAGTGACCCGAGCTCCTACGAGCAGTACTTC,CASSDPSSYEQYF
few,TRBV4-1,TRBJ1-4,.,TGCGCCAGCAGCGAGATCAGGGACGTTCGAGAAAAACTGTTTTTT,CASSEIRDVREKLFF
.,TRBV15,TRBJ1-1,.,TGTGCCACCAGCAGCGGTCAGGGGCACACTGAAGCTTTCTTT,CATSSGQGHTEAFF
.,TRBV7-7,TRBJ2-4,.,TGTGCCAGCACCCTTCGACAGAACAAAAACATTCAGTACTTC,CASTLRQNKNIQYF
.,TRBV4-1,TRBJ1-1,.,TGCGCCAGCAGCCAAGAGCACTTGTCGCAGAACACTGAAGCTTTCTTT,CASSQEHLSQNTEAFF
.,TRBV4-1,TRBJ2-5,.,TGCGCCAGCAGCCAGGGCAGGGGTGAGACCCAGTACTTC,CASSQGRGETQYF
.,TRBV7-9,TRBJ2-3,TRBD2,TGTGCCAGCAGCTTAGGACTAGCGGGTCCCACAGATACGCAGTATTTT,CASSLGLAGPTDTQYF
.,TRBV11-2,TRBJ1-1,TRBD1,TGTGCCAGCAGCTCGGAACAGGGGAGAAAAGCTTTCTTT,CASSSEQGRKAFF